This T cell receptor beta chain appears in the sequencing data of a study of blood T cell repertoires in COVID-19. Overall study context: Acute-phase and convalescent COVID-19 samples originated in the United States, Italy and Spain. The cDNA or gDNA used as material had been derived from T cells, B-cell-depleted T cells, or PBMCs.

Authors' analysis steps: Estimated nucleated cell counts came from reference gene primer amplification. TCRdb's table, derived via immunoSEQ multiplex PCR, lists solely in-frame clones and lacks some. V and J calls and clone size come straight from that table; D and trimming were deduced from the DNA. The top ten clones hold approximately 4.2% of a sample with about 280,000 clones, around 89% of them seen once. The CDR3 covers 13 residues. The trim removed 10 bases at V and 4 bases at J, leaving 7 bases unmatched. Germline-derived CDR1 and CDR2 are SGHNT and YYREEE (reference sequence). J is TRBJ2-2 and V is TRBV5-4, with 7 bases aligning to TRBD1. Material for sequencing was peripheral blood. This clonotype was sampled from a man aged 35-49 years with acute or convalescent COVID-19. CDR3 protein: CALGTDFTGELFF. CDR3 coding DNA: TGTGCCCTGGGGACAGACTTCACCGGGGAGCTGTTTTTT.